The 21 T cell receptor beta chains in this list originate from one sample, sequenced in a study of cytotoxic CD8 clonotypes in ibrutinib-treated CLL. The table came from immunoSEQ multiplex PCR; TCRdb's copy has only in-frame clones and leaves some out. The sample consists of 150,000 to 200,000 clones, roughly 77% of them appearing once. Sequences were derived from PBMCs, sampled after 12 months of ibrutinib treatment. The receptors originated from a human donor with chronic lymphocytic leukemia.

V is TRBV10-3 and J is TRBJ1-1, with 7 positions matching TRBD1. V lost 0 bases, J lost 0 bases, and 1 base stayed unmatched. The length of the CDR3 is 15 residues. Germline-derived CDR1 and CDR2 are ENHRY and SYGVKD. DNA of the CDR3: TGTGCCATCAGTGAGTCGACAGGGTTGAACACTGAAGCTTTCTTT. This encodes CAISESTGLNTEAFF.

The chain uses TRBV5-4 and TRBJ2-7, with 11 bases that match TRBD1. The CDR3 totals 14 residues. CDR1 SGHNT and CDR2 YYREEE come from the germline V gene (reference sequence). V gave up 4 bases and J gave up 5 bases; unmatched junction bases: 5. Written as DNA, the CDR3 is TGTGCCAGCAGCGCGGACAGGGGGCGCCACGAGCAGTACTTC. This encodes CASSADRGRHEQYF. The full variable domain, its missing parts supplied by reference TRBV5-4 and TRBJ2-7, is ETGVTQSPTHLIKTRGQQVTLRCSSQSGHNTVSWYQQALGQGPQFIFQYYREEENGRGNFPPRFSGLQFPNYSSELNVNALELDDSALYLCASSADRGRHEQYFGPGTRLTVT.

This clone was counted a few times. This chain connects TRBV4-2 to TRBJ2-3; TRBD2 matches 10 bases. J lost 6 bases, V lost 3 bases, and 12 bases had no gene match. Germline CDR1 is LGHNA and CDR2 is YNFKEQ. This CDR3 region has 17 residues. The CDR3 DNA sequence: TGTGCCAGCAGCCATGCTGCTAGCGGGAGCCAGGGGGATACGCAGTATTTT. This gives the protein CASSHAASGSQGDTQYF.

The chain recombines TRBV28 with TRBJ2-7; D call uncertain. The CDR3 is 12 amino acids. Germline loops: CDR1 MDHEN, CDR2 SYDVKM. V lost 6 bases, J lost 5 bases, and 11 bases lay in between. CDR3 bases: TGTGCCAGCAGGGAGACTGCCCACGAGCAGTACTTC. It yields the protein CASRETAHEQYF.

This clone was seen more than once but under ten times. The chain combines TRBV19 with TRBJ1-1; TRBD1 matches at 9 bases. V dropped 6 bases and J dropped 7; count of bases not matched to a gene: 9. The CDR3 sequence is 14 residues long. Germline assignment: CDR1 LNHDA and CDR2 SQIVND (reference sequence). CDR3 protein: CASSVTGGGGEAFF. In DNA, the CDR3 is TGTGCCAGTAGCGTGACAGGGGGAGGTGGTGAAGCTTTCTTT.

This clone has just a few counts. CDR3 DNA: TGCGCCAGCAGCCAAGATGGGAGAAGTTCTGGAAACACCATATATTTT. Translated, it gives CASSQDGRSSGNTIYF. The chain uses TRBV4-1 and TRBJ1-3; no reliable D call. CDR3 length: 16 residues. CDR1 is MGHRA and CDR2 is YSYEKL in the germline V gene. Trimming took off 0 bases at V and 1 base at J, with 10 bases between the two ends.

At least ten counts were recorded for this clone. This chain links TRBV6-6 with TRBJ2-2; 10 positions agree with TRBD1. V was clipped by 5 bases and J by 4 bases; unmatched bases: 7. Germline CDR1 and CDR2: MNHNY and SVGAGI (reference sequence). This CDR3 spans 16 amino acids. The DNA of the CDR3 is TGTGCCAGCAGTCCCCCGGGACAGGGGTCCACCGGGGAGCTGTTTTTT. Residues: CASSPPGQGSTGELFF.

This chain links TRBV6-6 with TRBJ2-1; D perhaps matches TRBD2 (6 bases). V lost 1 base, J lost 0 bases, and 7 bases lay in between. Germline values: CDR1 MNHNY, CDR2 SVGAGI (reference sequence). The CDR3 totals 15 residues. CDR3 DNA sequence: TGTGCCAGCAGTTACTACGGGAGCTCCTACAATGAGCAGTTCTTC. Translation gives CASSYYGSSYNEQFF.

This clone was detected a few times. The rearrangement joins TRBV18 to TRBJ2-7, with a weak D call TRBD1 (6 bases). Trimming left V 6 bases short and J 5 bases short, with 14 bases between. Germline V gene lookup returns CDR1 KGHSH and CDR2 LQKENI. CDR3 length equals 13 residues. The CDR3 spells CASSPIYRDEQYF. DNA for the CDR3: TGTGCCAGCTCCCCGATTTACAGGGACGAGCAGTACTTC.

This chain uses TRBV7-8 with TRBJ2-2; TRBD2 might be the D (5 bases). Between the trimmed V and J ends, which lost 1 base and 6 bases, there was a span of 18 bases. This CDR3 region has 17 residues. Germline values: CDR1 SGHVS, CDR2 FQNEAQ. This CDR3 is CASSLVAARVVPGELFF. CDR3 sequence (DNA): TGTGCCAGCAGCTTAGTAGCCGCGCGGGTGGTTCCCGGGGAGCTGTTTTTT.

This chain joins TRBV28 and TRBJ1-2; D remains ambiguous. CDR1 is MDHEN, CDR2 SYDVKM, per germline. V dropped 3 bases and J dropped 8 bases, with 13 bases sitting between them. This CDR3 has 13 residues. In DNA form, the CDR3 reads TGTGCCAGCAGTTTGACCGGCTCCTTAGGCTACACCTTC. Amino acid sequence: CASSLTGSLGYTF.

The chain is built from TRBV7-2 and TRBJ1-2; D unclear. CDR1 and CDR2 (germline): SGHTA, FQGNSA. The germline V and J ends were trimmed by 4 bases and 8 bases, with 14 bases remaining between them. The CDR3 is 13 residues long. The CDR3: CASSSGQTGGYTF. For the CDR3, the DNA is TGTGCCAGCAGCTCCGGGCAGACGGGAGGCTACACCTTC. Filled out from reference TRBV7-2 and TRBJ1-2, the complete variable domain reads GAGVSQSPSNKVTEKGKDVELRCDPISGHTALYWYRQSLGQGLEFLIYFQGNSAPDKSGLPSDRFSAERTGGSVSTLTIQRTQQEDSAVYLCASSSGQTGGYTFGSGTRLTVV.

The V call is TRBV7-2, the J call TRBJ2-7; no firm D call. The V gene's germline CDR1 is SGHTA and CDR2 FQGNSA. Trimming left V 2 bases short and J 3 bases short, with 11 bases between. The CDR3 length is 14 residues. The CDR3 reads CASSLPGILYEQYF. The CDR3 DNA sequence: TGTGCCAGCAGCTTACCGGGTATTCTCTACGAGCAGTACTTC.

The chain carries TRBV6-6 and TRBJ2-6; D not resolved. CDR1 MNHNY and CDR2 SVGAGI come from the germline V gene (reference sequence). The CDR3 covers 14 residues. V dropped 10 bases and J dropped 0 bases, with 10 bases sitting between them. In DNA, the CDR3 is TGTGCCATAGCTATAGGCTCTGGGGCCAACGTCCTGACTTTC. This encodes CAIAIGSGANVLTF.

The chain couples TRBV5-8 to TRBJ2-2, with 8 bases that match TRBD1. This CDR3 has 15 residues. Per germline, CDR1 SGHTS and CDR2 YDEGEE. Unmatched junction bases numbered 9, after V lost 6 bases and J lost 5 bases. The DNA of the CDR3 is TGTGCCAGCACCCCGGACAGGGTAACAACCGGGGAGCTGTTTTTT. This sequence encodes CASTPDRVTTGELFF.

The chain carries TRBV18 and TRBJ1-4; possibly TRBD1 for D (6 bases). Trimming removed 3 bases at V and 8 bases at J, with 16 bases between. CDR3 length: 15 residues. Per germline, CDR1 KGHSH and CDR2 LQKENI. The CDR3 bases are TGTGCCAGCTCACCTGGGACACCCCTCAGGGAAAAACTGTTTTTT. Translated: CASSPGTPLREKLFF.

The chain has TRBV28 and TRBJ2-7; a weak D match, TRBD1 (6 bases). CDR1 and CDR2 (germline): MDHEN, SYDVKM. The CDR3 consists of 15 residues. Trimming left V 3 bases short and J 3 bases short, with 15 bases between. The CDR3 nucleotides read TGTGCCAGCAGTTTTGGCAGGGGCCCTATCTACGAGCAGTACTTC. Protein product: CASSFGRGPIYEQYF.

V usage is TRBV6-4 and J usage is TRBJ2-6; D perhaps matches TRBD2 (6 bases). V gave up 8 bases and J gave up 2 bases, with 16 bases separating them. This CDR3 is 16 amino acids long. The V gene's germline CDR1 is MRHNA and CDR2 SNTAGT. The CDR3 is CASAREAGTGANVLTF. Here the CDR3 DNA reads TGTGCCAGCGCCCGAGAGGCGGGGACTGGGGCCAACGTCCTGACTTTC.

The chain couples TRBV7-2 to TRBJ2-3; D unresolved. Trimming removed 1 base from V and 5 bases from J, with 4 bases in between. The CDR3 totals 12 residues. Germline CDR1 SGHTA, CDR2 FQGNSA. The CDR3 here is CASSLVRDTQYF. In DNA form, the CDR3 reads TGTGCCAGCAGCTTAGTGCGAGATACGCAGTATTTT.

Details on this clone: An end of the junction does not agree with germline; a read error may underlie this. The gene calls are TRBV13 and TRBJ2-1, with D possibly being TRBD2 (7 bases). CDR3 length: 16 residues. Germline assignment: CDR1 PRHDT and CDR2 FYEKMQ (reference sequence). This CDR3 reads CASSIGGRLASGWQFF. CDR3 DNA: TGTGCCAGCAGCATAGGGGGGAGACTAGCTTCCGGGTGGCAGTTCTTC.

The gene calls are TRBV7-2 and TRBJ2-7, with D possibly being TRBD1 or TRBD2 (5 bases each). V was pared by 2 bases and J by 5 bases, with 13 bases between. Per germline, CDR1 SGHTA and CDR2 FQGNSA. The CDR3 is 14 amino acids. The CDR3 sequence: CASSLRLRDDEQYF. The DNA for the CDR3 is TGTGCCAGCAGCTTACGGTTAAGGGACGACGAGCAGTACTTC.